Presented here are 14 T cell receptor beta chains from one specimen sequenced in a study of cytomegalovirus exposure and HLA in healthy donors. The PCR made use of 60 Vbeta and 13 Jbeta primers. Assay used: immunoSEQ multiplex PCR; TCRdb lists only in-frame clones, some missing. The sample table sets out about 130,000 clones. Sequences were obtained from PBMCs. These receptors were obtained from a woman aged 55-69 years in good health and CMV-seronegative.

V is TRBV6-7 and J is TRBJ1-1, with D possibly matching TRBD1 (6 bases). TRBV6-7 is identified as an open reading frame with a role that is uncertain. There are 15 residues in the CDR3. With 6 bases removed from V and 11 bases from J, the gap between germline ends came to 25 bases. The CDR3 DNA is TGTGCCAGCAGGCATGAGGGGGGGGCGCGGTACGGGGCTTTCTTT. Translated: CASRHEGGARYGAFF.

The genes are TRBV18 and TRBJ2-7; TRBD2 matches at 12 bases. J lost 7 bases, V lost 2 bases, and 6 bases had no gene match. The length of the CDR3 is 15 residues. Germline-derived CDR1 and CDR2 are KGHSH and LQKENI. CDR3 nucleotide sequence: TGTGCCAGCTCACCATGGACTAGCGGGGAGGGGGAGCAGTACTTC. Translation gives CASSPWTSGEGEQYF.

The genes are TRBV7-9 and TRBJ2-7; D uncertain. V was cut by 5 bases and J by 7 bases, with 12 bases left in between. Germline V CDR1 and CDR2: SEHNR, FQNEAQ (reference sequence). The CDR3 runs to 12 residues. The CDR3 spells CASSPSGVEQYF. The CDR3 region has the DNA TGTGCCAGCAGCCCTAGTGGAGTTGAGCAGTACTTC. Variable domain in full (rest from reference TRBV7-9 and TRBJ2-7): DTGVSQNPRHKITKRGQNVTFRCDPISEHNRLYWYRQTLGQGPEFLTYFQNEAQLEKSRLLSDRFSAERPKGSFSTLEIQRTEQGDSAMYLCASSPSGVEQYFGPGTRLTVT.

This chain links TRBV19 with TRBJ2-2; D is perhaps TRBD2 (5 bases). The germline V gene has CDR1 LNHDA and CDR2 SQIVND (reference sequence). CDR3 length: 14 residues. V was trimmed by 7 bases and J by 0 bases, leaving 9 bases between them. This CDR3 is CASKEEPNTGELFF. The DNA of the CDR3 is TGTGCCAGTAAGGAGGAGCCGAACACCGGGGAGCTGTTTTTT.

The chain combines TRBV5-1 with TRBJ2-5; 12 bases are shared with TRBD2. The DNA end is more similar to TRBJ2-7, so the J call may be wrong. The CDR3 contains 17 residues. The germline V gene encodes CDR1 SGHRS and CDR2 YFSETQ. DNA of the CDR3: TGCGCCAGCAGCTTCAGAGACGGACTAGCGGGGAACTACGAGCAGTACTTC. Protein: CASSFRDGLAGNYEQYF.

V and J are TRBV29-1 and TRBJ1-2; the match to TRBD1 covers 7 bases. The length of the CDR3 is 13 residues. Germline CDR1 is SQVTM and CDR2 is ANQGSEA. J was trimmed by 7 bases and V by 3 bases; bases with no gene match: 8. CDR3 residues: CSVDQSTGAGYTF. The CDR3, as DNA: TGCAGCGTTGACCAAAGCACAGGGGCTGGCTACACCTTC.

This chain joins TRBV19 and TRBJ1-1; D is unresolved. CDR1 LNHDA and CDR2 SQIVND come from the germline V gene (reference sequence). The CDR3 runs 13 residues. Between the trimmed V and J ends, which lost 4 bases and 6 bases, there was a span of 12 bases. The CDR3 DNA follows: TGTGCCAGTAGTAAAACAAAATGGTCTGAAGCTTTCTTT. Encoded protein: CASSKTKWSEAFF.

The chain uses TRBV7-3 and TRBJ2-7; D is uncertain. Trimming removed 4 bases at V and 2 bases at J, with 12 bases between. The germline V gene encodes CDR1 SGHTA and CDR2 FQGTGA. The CDR3 is 14 amino acids. CDR3 sequence (DNA): TGTGCCAGCAGCTCCGGTCGCCCACCCTACGAGCAGTACTTC. Its translation is CASSSGRPPYEQYF.

The chain joins TRBV4-1 to TRBJ1-6; 10 bases line up with TRBD1. Germline V gene sequence: CDR1 MGHRA, CDR2 YSYEKL. With 3 bases clipped from V and 9 bases from J, the junction kept 8 bases outside the gene matches. This CDR3 spans 16 amino acids. The CDR3 sequence is CASSQPRQGASSPLHF. CDR3 nucleotide sequence: TGCGCCAGCAGCCAGCCCCGACAGGGGGCGAGTTCACCCCTCCACTTT.

The chain recombines TRBV6-6 with TRBJ1-1; no clear D. V was cut by 4 bases and J by 3 bases, with 6 bases left in between. This CDR3 region has 12 residues. Germline V gene data show CDR1 as MNHNY and CDR2 as SVGAGI (reference sequence). The CDR3 region is CASSFGDTEAFF. The CDR3 DNA reads TGTGCCAGCAGTTTCGGTGACACTGAAGCTTTCTTT.

V and J are TRBV6-1 and TRBJ1-5; 7 bases align to TRBD1. Unmatched junction bases numbered 5, after V lost 6 bases and J lost 3 bases. CDR1 and CDR2 (germline): MNHNS, SASEGT. This CDR3 is built from 14 residues. The CDR3 sequence is CASRNRGINQPQHF. DNA of the CDR3: TGTGCCAGCAGGAACAGGGGTATCAATCAGCCCCAGCATTTT.

V and J are TRBV5-1 and TRBJ2-1, with D perhaps matching TRBD2 (6 bases). The germline V and J ends were trimmed by 4 bases and 1 base, with 12 bases remaining between them. Germline V gene data show CDR1 as SGHRS and CDR2 as YFSETQ. This CDR3 is built from 15 residues. The CDR3 sequence: CASSEGTASYNEQFF. CDR3 coding DNA: TGCGCCAGCAGCGAAGGGACTGCATCCTACAATGAGCAGTTCTTC.

The rearrangement uses TRBV28 and TRBJ2-1; 9 positions agree with TRBD2. Trimming cost V 1 base and J 10 bases; bases outside gene matches: 8. This CDR3 has 15 amino acids. Per the germline V gene, CDR1 is MDHEN and CDR2 is SYDVKM. The chain's CDR3 is CASSLSAGGLGEQFF. The CDR3 bases are TGTGCCAGCAGTTTATCTGCGGGAGGGCTAGGCGAGCAGTTCTTC.

The chain links TRBV30 to TRBJ2-3; no clear D. The V gene lost 2 bases and the J gene lost 5 bases, with 11 bases spanning the gap. CDR1 is GTSNPN and CDR2 is SVGIG in the germline V gene (reference sequence). This CDR3 has 13 amino acids. This CDR3 is CAWSNEGGDTQYF. CDR3 in DNA: TGTGCCTGGAGTAACGAAGGCGGAGATACGCAGTATTTT.